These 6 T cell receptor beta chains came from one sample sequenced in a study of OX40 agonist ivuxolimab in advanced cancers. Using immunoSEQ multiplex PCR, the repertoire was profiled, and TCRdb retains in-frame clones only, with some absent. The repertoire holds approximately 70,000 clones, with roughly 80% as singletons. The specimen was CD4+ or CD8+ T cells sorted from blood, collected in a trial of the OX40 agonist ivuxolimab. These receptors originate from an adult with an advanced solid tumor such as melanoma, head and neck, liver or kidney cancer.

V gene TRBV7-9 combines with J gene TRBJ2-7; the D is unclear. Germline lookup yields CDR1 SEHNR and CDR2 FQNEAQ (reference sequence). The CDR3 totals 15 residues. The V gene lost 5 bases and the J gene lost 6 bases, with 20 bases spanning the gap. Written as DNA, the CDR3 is TGTGCCAGCAGCCTCCTTAACGGGCCCGCCGGCGAGCAGTACTTC. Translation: CASSLLNGPAGEQYF.

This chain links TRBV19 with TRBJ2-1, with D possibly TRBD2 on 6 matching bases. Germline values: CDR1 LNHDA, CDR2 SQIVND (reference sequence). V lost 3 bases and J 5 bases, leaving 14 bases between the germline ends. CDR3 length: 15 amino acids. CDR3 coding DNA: TGTGCCAGTAGTATGGAGGGGCGAAATAACAATGAGCAGTTCTTC. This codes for CASSMEGRNNNEQFF.

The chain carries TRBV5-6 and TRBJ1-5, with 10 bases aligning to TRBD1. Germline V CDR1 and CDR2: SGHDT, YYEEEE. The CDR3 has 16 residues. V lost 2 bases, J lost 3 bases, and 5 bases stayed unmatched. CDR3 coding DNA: TGTGCCAGCAGCTTACGGGACAGGGGCCCCAATCAGCCCCAGCATTTT. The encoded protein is CASSLRDRGPNQPQHF.

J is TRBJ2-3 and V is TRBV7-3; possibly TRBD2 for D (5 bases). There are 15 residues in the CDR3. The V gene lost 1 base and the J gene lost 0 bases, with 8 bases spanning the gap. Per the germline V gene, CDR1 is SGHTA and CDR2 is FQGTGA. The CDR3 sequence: CASSLIRGSTDTQYF. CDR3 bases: TGTGCCAGCAGCTTAATTCGGGGTAGCACAGATACGCAGTATTTT.

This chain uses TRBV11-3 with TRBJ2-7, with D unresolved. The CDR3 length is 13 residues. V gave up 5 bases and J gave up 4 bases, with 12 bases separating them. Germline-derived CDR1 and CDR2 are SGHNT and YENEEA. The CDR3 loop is CASSGAVSYEQYF. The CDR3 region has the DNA TGTGCCAGCAGCGGTGCCGTTAGTTACGAGCAGTACTTC.

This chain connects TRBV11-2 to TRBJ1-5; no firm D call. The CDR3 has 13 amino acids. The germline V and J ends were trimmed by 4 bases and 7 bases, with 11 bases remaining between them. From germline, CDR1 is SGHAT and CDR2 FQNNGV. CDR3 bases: TGTGCCAGCAGCTACGCCCTAGGGCAGCCCCAGCATTTT. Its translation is CASSYALGQPQHF.